A selection of T cell receptor beta chains follows, all from one sample in a study of CXCR3-negative and CXCR3-positive naive CD8 T cells. TCRdb re-called the 5' RACE reads, yielding one record per CDR3 amino acid sequence without DNA. Recorded for this sample: some 130,000 distinct CDR3 sequences. Sequencing input: naive CXCR3- CD8+ T cells from blood. The receptors originated from a human donor in good health. Some clones in this sample may be carry-over from other donors' samples. The CDR3 runs from the conserved cysteine through the conserved F or W.

j_call | v_call | cdr3_aa
TRBJ2-7 | TRBV7-9 | CASDGTDRDEQYF
TRBJ2-5 | TRBV7-8 | CASSSAPGQGEETQYF
TRBJ2-1 | TRBV5-6 | CASSWGTGIIYNEQFF
TRBJ1-1 | TRBV4-3 | CASSQVASMEGTEAFF
TRBJ2-1 | TRBV5-6 | CASSLALTGTGTSNEQFF
TRBJ2-7 | TRBV7-6 | CASSLAGTDEQYF
TRBJ1-1 | TRBV29-1 | CSVAGGNELEAFF
TRBJ2-7 | TRBV5-6 | CASKYRVGWEQYF
TRBJ2-3 | TRBV5-6 | CASSSGLAATTDTQYF
TRBJ2-1 | TRBV6-5 | CASSLWASSIYNEQFF
TRBJ2-6 | TRBV29-1 | CSVEGDRDSGANVLTF
TRBJ2-3 | TRBV29-1 | CSVGGGISTDTQYF
TRBJ2-2 | TRBV28 | CASSPISGTPNTGELFF
TRBJ2-1 | TRBV6-2/TRBV6-3 | CASSLTPPYNEQFF
TRBJ2-7 | TRBV6-2/TRBV6-3 | CASSRSGTGYEQYF
TRBJ2-2 | TRBV7-8 | CASSDSVGGANTGELFF
TRBJ2-2 | TRBV5-5 | CASSLAKGIGELFF
TRBJ1-1 | TRBV5-1 | CASSLTGTEAFF
TRBJ2-5 | TRBV28 | CASSFRTSGGPAEETQYF
TRBJ1-1 | TRBV7-9 | CASSFGSEAFF
TRBJ1-1 | TRBV19 | CASSVSEGLVTEAFF
TRBJ2-7 | TRBV21-1 | CASSKATSGRRMQYF
TRBJ2-1 | TRBV12-5 | CASGLITGYGDNEQFF
TRBJ1-2 | TRBV7-3 | CASSLGQGEDGYTF
TRBJ1-5 | TRBV15 | CATSSYRGQPQHF
TRBJ2-1 | TRBV29-1 | CSVEDRVNEQFF
TRBJ1-2 | TRBV5-5 | CASSWGQVEGYTF
TRBJ2-1 | TRBV12-3/TRBV12-4 | CASSLDGGHSYNEQFF
TRBJ1-1 | TRBV5-6 | CASYRDRVNTEAFF
TRBJ1-1 | TRBV5-1 | CASSPPSTEEAFF
TRBJ2-2 | TRBV4-3 | CASSQESLAGASNTGELFF
TRBJ2-7 | TRBV28 | CASSGDRLSYEQYF
TRBJ2-7 | TRBV7-9 | CASSPTGFYEQYF
TRBJ2-1 | TRBV29-1 | CSFPTGGNEQFF
TRBJ1-2 | TRBV7-3 | CASSPGPEDGYTF
TRBJ2-2 | TRBV28 | CASSSVRELFF
TRBJ2-1 | TRBV29-1 | CSVEDAIAGDDNEQFF
TRBJ2-2 | TRBV4-1 | CASSQGPRESTGELFF
TRBJ2-1 | TRBV11-2 | CASSPTGLAGGNEQFF
TRBJ2-1 | TRBV20-1 | CSAREGAGGFYNEQFF
TRBJ1-6 | TRBV4-1 | CASSQDRTGNSPLHF
TRBJ1-5 | TRBV7-2 | CASSFIREMSNQPQHF
TRBJ2-1 | TRBV5-1 | CASSFYMTSGDTYNEQFF
TRBJ2-1 | TRBV29-1 | CSVEVRDIMGLAVDEQFF
TRBJ2-7 | TRBV7-6 | CASSPRERYEQYF
TRBJ1-1 | TRBV7-9 | CATLGENTEAFF
TRBJ2-1 | TRBV6-1 | CASSDLAGWGDEQFF
TRBJ1-2 | TRBV30 | CAWGWGTGDLGYGYTF
TRBJ1-4 | TRBV7-9 | CASSSDSNEKLFF
TRBJ2-3 | TRBV29-1 | CSVPPGLGFTDTQYF
TRBJ1-2 | TRBV4-3 | CASSQERSYGYTF
TRBJ1-2 | TRBV7-9 | CASSSARAGTWDGYTF
TRBJ2-1 | TRBV21-1 | CASSKAPETGYLSILPSF
TRBJ1-5 | TRBV12-3/TRBV12-4 | CASSGGTGGYQPQHF
TRBJ2-7 | TRBV25-1 | CASSAKLSGAAGLEQYF